This T cell receptor beta chain was sequenced during a study of blood T cell repertoires in COVID-19. TCRdb's table, derived via immunoSEQ multiplex PCR, lists solely in-frame clones and lacks some. This sample carries about 74,000 clones, 80% to 90% of them seen once, and the ten largest clones take over 30%. Trimming took 3 bases from V and 6 from J, leaving 9 bases between them. This CDR3 contains 13 residues. Germline CDR1 and CDR2: MDHEN and SYDVKM. This receptor was identified in a man aged 70 or older with acute or convalescent COVID-19. The V call is TRBV28, the J call TRBJ1-5, with TRBD1 as a possible D gene (6 bases). Sequenced: peripheral blood. The CDR3 reads CASSFRGPQPQHF. CDR3 in DNA: TGTGCCAGCAGTTTCAGGGGCCCTCAGCCCCAGCATTTT.